This TCR beta chain was captured by sequencing in a study of cytomegalovirus exposure and HLA in healthy donors. Study-level points and caveats: Overall, approximately 180 TCR beta chains were annotated as cytomegalovirus-associated. Most of the TCR beta V segments (in an earlier analysis) were productive either about 87% or about 30% of the time.

This clone was seen once. What it recognizes is unknown. The PCR ran on 60 Vbeta and 13 Jbeta primers. Clones were read by immunoSEQ multiplex PCR, and TCRdb kept only the in-frame ones, dropping some. The sample records 150,000 to 200,000 clones, roughly 82% being singletons. V dropped 2 bases and J dropped 6; count of bases not matched to a gene: 11. This CDR3 region has 17 residues. Germline V gives CDR1 SNHLY, CDR2 FYNNEI. The sequenced sample was PBMCs. The V gene is TRBV2, the J gene TRBJ2-2; 8 nucleotides line up with TRBD1. This clonotype was sampled from a woman aged 50 to 60 in good health and CMV-seronegative. The CDR3 DNA reads as TGTGCCAGCAGTGAAACGAGGCCAGGGGGCGCGGCCGGGGAGCTGTTTTTT. It yields the protein CASSETRPGGAAGELFF.